These 5 T cell receptor beta chains were all obtained from the same sample, sequenced in a study of graft-versus-host responses after intestinal transplantation. TCRdb keeps only in-frame clones here, not all; method: immunoSEQ multiplex PCR. The data contain about 92,000 clones, about nine tenths of them seen just once; the ten biggest clones take up about 6.3%. For these receptors, no antigen is known. The source was unstimulated CD8+ T cells sorted from spleen or lymph node cells, collected before intestinal transplant. These receptor sequences come from a human donor who received an intestinal transplant.

The J gene is TRBJ2-3, the V gene TRBV27, with 7 bases aligning to TRBD2. CDR1 is MNHEY, CDR2 SMNVEV, per germline (reference sequence). The junction had 11 bases not matched to a gene; V was cut back by 6 bases and J by 5 bases. The CDR3 runs to 15 residues. The CDR3 here is CASRGWASGGDTQYF. DNA of the CDR3: TGTGCCAGCAGGGGGTGGGCTAGCGGTGGAGATACGCAGTATTTT.

The V and J genes are TRBV6-6 and TRBJ2-7; 11 positions match TRBD2. Trimming cost V 2 bases and J 5 bases; bases outside gene matches: 2. The CDR3 length is 14 residues. Germline-derived CDR1 and CDR2 are MNHNY and SVGAGI (reference sequence). The CDR3 DNA sequence: TGTGCCAGCAGTTACCTAGCGGGAGGCCACGAGCAGTACTTC. This codes for CASSYLAGGHEQYF.

The gene calls are TRBV6-5 and TRBJ2-7, with D perhaps TRBD1 (6 bases). The V and J ends lost 6 bases and 2 bases respectively, with 8 bases between them. The CDR3 runs 12 residues. The germline gives CDR1 MNHEY, CDR2 SVGAGI. The chain's CDR3 is CASRGAAYEQYF. CDR3 sequence (DNA): TGTGCCAGCAGGGGGGCGGCCTACGAGCAGTACTTC.

This clone was picked up a small number of times. This chain uses TRBV6-5 with TRBJ2-7, with 9 bases aligning to TRBD1. The CDR3 runs to 15 residues. CDR1 MNHEY and CDR2 SVGAGI come from the germline V gene. Trimming cost V 0 bases and J 3 bases; bases outside gene matches: 3. The CDR3 here is CASSYSRDRVYEQYF. DNA of the CDR3: TGTGCCAGCAGTTACTCGAGGGACAGGGTCTACGAGCAGTACTTC.

J is TRBJ2-1 and V is TRBV12-5; D might be TRBD2 (6 bases). Germline loops: CDR1 LGHNT, CDR2 FRNRAP. Trimming removed 3 bases at V and 4 bases at J, with 13 bases between. The CDR3 consists of 15 residues. The DNA of the CDR3 is TGTGCTAGTGGTTTAGTGGGGGGTCTGTACAATGAGCAGTTCTTC. Translating it yields CASGLVGGLYNEQFF. Filled out from reference TRBV12-5 and TRBJ2-1, the complete variable domain reads DARVTQTPRHKVTEMGQEVTMRCQPILGHNTVFWYRQTMMQGLELLAYFRNRAPLDDSGMPKDRFSAEMPDATLATLKIQPSEPRDSAVYFCASGLVGGLYNEQFFGPGTRLTVL.